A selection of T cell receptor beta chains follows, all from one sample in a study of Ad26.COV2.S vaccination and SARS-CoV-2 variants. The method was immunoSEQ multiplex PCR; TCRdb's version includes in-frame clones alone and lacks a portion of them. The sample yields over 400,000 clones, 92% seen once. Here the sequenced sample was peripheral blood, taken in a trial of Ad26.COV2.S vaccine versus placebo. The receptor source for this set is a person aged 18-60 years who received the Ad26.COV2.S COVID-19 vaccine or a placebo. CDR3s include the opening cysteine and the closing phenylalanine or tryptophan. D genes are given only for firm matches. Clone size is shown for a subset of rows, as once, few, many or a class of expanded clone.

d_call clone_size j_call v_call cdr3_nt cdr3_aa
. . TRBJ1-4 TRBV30 TGTGCCTGGCGACGAGCGGGAGGTGGGGAAAAACTGTTTTTT CAWRRAGGGEKLFF
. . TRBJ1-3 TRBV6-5 TGTGCCAGCAGTTACTCTGGGGGAACTGGAAACACCATATATTTT CASSYSGGTGNTIYF
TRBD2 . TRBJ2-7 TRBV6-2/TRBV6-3 TGTGCCAGCAGTTATGCGGGGGGTTTCTACGAGCAGTACTTC CASSYAGGFYEQYF
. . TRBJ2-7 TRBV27 TGTGCCAGCAGTTTCGTCGGGACTTACGAGCAGTACTTC CASSFVGTYEQYF
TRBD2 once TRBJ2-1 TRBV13 TGTGCCAGCAGCTTAGGGGCTAGCGGCGACCCTACCTACAATGAGCAGTTCTTC CASSLGASGDPTYNEQFF
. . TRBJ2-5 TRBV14 TGTGCCAGCAGCCAAAGGACGAGTGCGGCTCGGGAGACCCAGTACTTC CASSQRTSAARETQYF
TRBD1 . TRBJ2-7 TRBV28 TGTGCCAGCAGTTCGACCGGGACAGTAACCTACGAGCAGTACTTC CASSSTGTVTYEQYF
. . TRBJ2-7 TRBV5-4 TGTGCCAGCAGCTTTGGCCCCTCTTCAAACTACGAGCAGTACTTC CASSFGPSSNYEQYF
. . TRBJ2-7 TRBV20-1 TGCAGTGCTAACAAGGGGACGCAGTACTTC CSANKGTQYF
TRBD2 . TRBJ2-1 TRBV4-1 TGCGCCAGCAGCCAAGAACGGAGAGTTAGCGGGGGGAACTACAATGAGCAGTTCTTC CASSQERRVSGGNYNEQFF
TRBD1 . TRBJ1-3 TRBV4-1 TGCGCCAGCAGCCAAGCCCACATGGACAGGGGTTACACCATATATTTT CASSQAHMDRGYTIYF
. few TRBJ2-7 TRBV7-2 TGTGCCAGCAGCTCTGCTGGGACTTTCGACGAGCAGTACTTC CASSSAGTFDEQYF
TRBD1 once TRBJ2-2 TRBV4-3 TGCGCCAGCAGCCCCGGGACAGGGATTATCGGGGAGCTGTTTTTT CASSPGTGIIGELFF
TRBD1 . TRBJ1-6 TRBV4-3 TGCGCCAGCAGCCAAGAACCGGGACAGGCCCTCGGACCCCTCCACTTT CASSQEPGQALGPLHF
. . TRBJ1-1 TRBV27 TGTGCCAGCACTCCTCCCCAGGCGAGCGGCGAAGCTTTCTTT CASTPPQASGEAFF
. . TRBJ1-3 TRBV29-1 TGCAGCGTGGGGACATCTGAGCCCTCTGGAAACACCATATATTTT CSVGTSEPSGNTIYF
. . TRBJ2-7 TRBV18 TGTGCCAGCTCACCGGGGCTGGGAAACTACCTTTACGAGCAGTACTTC CASSPGLGNYLYEQYF
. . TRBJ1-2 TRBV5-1 TGCGCCAGCAGCTTGGGACAGGTCAACTATGGCTACACCTTC CASSLGQVNYGYTF
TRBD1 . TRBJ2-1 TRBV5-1 TGCGCCAGCAGCCCGGGACAGGATTACAATGAGCAGTTCTTC CASSPGQDYNEQFF
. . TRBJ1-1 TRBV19 TGTGCCAGTAGGACATACAGGGCAGCTGAAGCTTTCTTT CASRTYRAAEAFF
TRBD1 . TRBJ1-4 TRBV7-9 TGTGCCAGCAGCATAGAACCGGACAGGATAAATGAAAAACTGTTTTTT CASSIEPDRINEKLFF
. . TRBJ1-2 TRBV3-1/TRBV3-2 TGTGCCAGCAGCCAAGATCCCGACAGGCCAACTTACTATGGCTACACCTTC CASSQDPDRPTYYGYTF
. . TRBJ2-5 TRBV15 TGTGCCACCAGCAGTCGCAGGGGTGGAGAGACCCAGTACTTC CATSSRRGGETQYF
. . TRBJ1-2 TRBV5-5 TGTGCCAGCAGCTTGGTTCCGTCCTATGGCTACACCTTC CASSLVPSYGYTF
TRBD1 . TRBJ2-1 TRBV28 TGTGCCAGCAGTCCCCCGGGACAGTTTTCGGTCAATGAGCAGTTCTTC CASSPPGQFSVNEQFF
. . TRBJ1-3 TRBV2 TGTGCCAGCAGCCCCCGGTCTGGAAACACCATATATTTT CASSPRSGNTIYF
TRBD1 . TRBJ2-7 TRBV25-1 TGTGCCAGCGGGACAGGGGTCTCCTACGAGCAGTACTTC CASGTGVSYEQYF
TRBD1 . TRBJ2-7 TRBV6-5 TGTGCCGGCAGTTACTCAGGGGGCAGCTACGAGCAGTACTTC CAGSYSGGSYEQYF
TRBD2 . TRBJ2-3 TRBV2 TGTGCCAGCAGTGAACTTAGCGGGGTTATCACAGATACGCAGTATTTT CASSELSGVITDTQYF
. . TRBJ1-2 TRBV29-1 TGCAGCGTACGGGCCACCGGCTACACCTTC CSVRATGYTF
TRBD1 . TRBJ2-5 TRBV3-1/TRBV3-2 TGTGCCAGCAGCCAAGATCGGCCAGGGGGAGAGACCCAGTACTTC CASSQDRPGGETQYF
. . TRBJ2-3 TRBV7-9 TGTGCCAGCAGCTTTAAGCGCCCCTGGGGCACAGATACGCAGTATTTT CASSFKRPWGTDTQYF
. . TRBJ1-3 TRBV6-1 TGTGCCAGCAGTGATTCAGGGTCTGGAAACACCATATATTTT CASSDSGSGNTIYF
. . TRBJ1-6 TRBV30 TGTGCCTGGCGTCCGAGATTGATGAGTTCACCCCTCCACTTT CAWRPRLMSSPLHF